This T cell receptor beta chain emerged from a study of CD8 T cells in Susac syndrome. Whole-study findings and limits: In Susac patients, clonal expansion was not detected in CD4+ cells.

Sequencing targeted TCR beta in T cells from blood (CD8+ and CD4+). V dropped 11 bases and J dropped 10; count of bases not matched to a gene: 13. Per germline, CDR1 SNHLY and CDR2 FYNNEI. The length of the CDR3 is 14 residues. To note about this clonotype: Its antigen is undetermined.

RNA, at about 0.45 to 1 ug, was reverse transcribed with random hexamers. TCRdb processed the immunoSEQ multiplex PCR reads anew with MiXCR; each CDR3 protein has one entry. The table includes some 240,000 distinct CDR3 sequences, 90% to 96% detected once. The clonotype comes from a human donor with Susac syndrome. Sequences were obtained from CD4+ T cells from PBMCs. The V call is TRBV2, the J call TRBJ2-1, with 11 bases aligning to TRBD1. The CDR3 protein is CAGKAGTGGGEQFF. In DNA form, the CDR3 reads TGTGCCGGTAAAGCCGGGACAGGGGGAGGCGAGCAGTTCTTC.